A single sample is the source of the 8 T cell receptor beta chains below, sequenced in a study of cytomegalovirus exposure and HLA in healthy donors. Amplification used 60 Vbeta primers and 13 Jbeta primers. Measured with immunoSEQ multiplex PCR; TCRdb has only the in-frame clones, and not every one. This table holds about 140,000 clones, approximately 80% found once. The sequenced sample was PBMCs. Source of these receptors: a female donor in good health and CMV-seronegative.

This rearrangement joins TRBV5-1 to TRBJ2-7; 9 bases agree with TRBD1. Germline V gives CDR1 SGHRS, CDR2 YFSETQ. The junction had 4 bases not matched to a gene; V was cut back by 2 bases and J by 4 bases. The CDR3 length is 14 residues. The CDR3 nucleotides are TGCGCCAGCAGCTTTGGACAGGGGAAATACGAGCAGTACTTC. Protein sequence: CASSFGQGKYEQYF.

This clone has just one count. The rearrangement uses TRBV5-1 and TRBJ2-4; 11 positions agree with TRBD2. This CDR3 is built from 19 residues. V lost 4 bases, J lost 0 bases, and 12 bases stayed unmatched. Germline assignment: CDR1 SGHRS and CDR2 YFSETQ. CDR3 residues: CASSRPPGTSGVAKNIQYF. For the CDR3, the DNA is TGCGCCAGCAGCCGACCTCCCGGGACTAGCGGAGTAGCCAAAAACATTCAGTACTTC.

The V gene is TRBV6-1, the J gene TRBJ1-6; D might be TRBD1 (5 bases). V dropped 6 bases and J dropped 6 bases, with 6 bases sitting between them. This CDR3 is 12 amino acids long. Germline V gene sequence: CDR1 MNHNS, CDR2 SASEGT. CDR3 residues: CASSQGNSPLHF. Written as DNA, the CDR3 is TGTGCCAGCAGCCAGGGTAATTCACCCCTCCACTTT.

This rearrangement joins TRBV27 to TRBJ2-5; 11 nucleotides align to TRBD1. The CDR3 sequence is 17 residues long. Germline CDR1 MNHEY, CDR2 SMNVEV (reference sequence). Trimming at V came to 5 bases and at J to 5 bases, leaving 13 bases not matched to a gene. Here the CDR3 DNA reads TGTGCCAGCAGTCCGTTAACTAGGACAGGGGGCTGGGAGACCCAGTACTTC. This codes for CASSPLTRTGGWETQYF.

The chain is built from TRBV7-9 and TRBJ2-3; the D gene is possibly TRBD2 (5 bases). The CDR3 is 13 amino acids. Germline values: CDR1 SEHNR, CDR2 FQNEAQ (reference sequence). The V and J ends lost 4 bases and 6 bases respectively, with 11 bases between them. The CDR3 region has the DNA TGTGCCAGCAGCTCTATCACTAGGGATACGCAGTATTTT. This encodes CASSSITRDTQYF. Full variable domain (missing parts from reference TRBV7-9 and TRBJ2-3): DTGVSQNPRHKITKRGQNVTFRCDPISEHNRLYWYRQTLGQGPEFLTYFQNEAQLEKSRLLSDRFSAERPKGSFSTLEIQRTEQGDSAMYLCASSSITRDTQYFGPGTRLTVL.

This chain connects TRBV9 to TRBJ2-3; 10 bases match TRBD2. Germline lookup yields CDR1 SGDLS and CDR2 YYNGEE. Trimming cost V 3 bases and J 7 bases; bases outside gene matches: 14. The CDR3 extends over 17 amino acids. The CDR3 DNA follows: TGTGCCAGCAGCGAATCGACGAGCGGGAGGGCCTTGAATACGCAGTATTTT. This translates into CASSESTSGRALNTQYF.

The chain uses TRBV29-1 and TRBJ1-1, with 12 bases that match TRBD1. With V trimmed by 5 bases and J by 1 base, 8 bases remained unmatched. Germline CDR1 and CDR2: SQVTM and ANQGSEA. This CDR3 comprises 16 residues. CDR3 DNA: TGCAGCGTTAAAAGAGAGGGACAGGGGGCGAACACTGAAGCTTTCTTT. Its protein is CSVKREGQGANTEAFF.

This chain links TRBV10-3 with TRBJ2-2, with D tentatively TRBD1 (5 bases). Per germline, CDR1 ENHRY and CDR2 SYGVKD. The CDR3 contains 15 residues. V lost 10 bases to trimming and J lost 1 base, with 16 bases between them. CDR3 coding DNA: TGTGCCACCTCTCAGCAGGGCCAGAACACCGGGGAGCTGTTTTTT. Translation: CATSQQGQNTGELFF.